Below are 10 T cell receptor beta chains sequenced from a single sample in a study of cytomegalovirus exposure and HLA in healthy donors. The study ran its PCR with 60 Vbeta and 13 Jbeta primers. This table comes from immunoSEQ multiplex PCR, and its TCRdb copy is limited to in-frame clones, with some not included. The table includes approximately 240,000 clones, around 80% detected once. Sequenced material: PBMCs. The origin of the receptors is a woman between 40 and 55 years old in good health and CMV-seronegative.

This chain links TRBV6-5 with TRBJ1-1, with D uncertain. CDR1 is MNHEY and CDR2 is SVGAGI in the germline V gene. Trimming cost V 5 bases and J 2 bases, with 9 bases left between them. This CDR3 comprises 13 residues. The CDR3 nucleotides are TGTGCCAGCAGTGAAGGAGGAAACACTGAAGCTTTCTTT. Its protein product is CASSEGGNTEAFF.

The rearrangement uses TRBV7-2 and TRBJ1-5; 7 nucleotides agree with TRBD1. V gave up 2 bases and J gave up 7 bases; unmatched junction bases: 8. The CDR3 has 15 amino acids. Germline V gene data show CDR1 as SGHTA and CDR2 as FQGNSA. The CDR3: CASSLRDSSIQPQHF. CDR3 sequence (DNA): TGTGCCAGCAGCTTAAGGGACAGTTCCATCCAGCCCCAGCATTTT.

The chain has TRBV4-1 and TRBJ2-7; 12 bases map to TRBD2. Germline assignment: CDR1 MGHRA and CDR2 YSYEKL. Trimming removed 3 bases from V and 0 bases from J; junction bases left unmatched: 6. This CDR3 spans 17 amino acids. The CDR3 DNA sequence: TGCGCCAGCAGCCACCAACTAGCGGGGGGCCACTCCTACGAGCAGTACTTC. As protein: CASSHQLAGGHSYEQYF.

The genes are TRBV2 and TRBJ2-1, with D perhaps matching TRBD1 (5 bases). The CDR3 totals 13 residues. CDR1 and CDR2 (germline): SNHLY, FYNNEI. V lost 5 bases and J lost 7, with 12 bases in between. CDR3 residues: CASSPGLGNEQFF. CDR3 DNA: TGTGCCAGCAGTCCAGGGTTGGGAAATGAGCAGTTCTTC. Full variable domain (rest looked up from reference TRBV2 and TRBJ2-1): EPEVTQTPSHQVTQMGQEVILRCVPISNHLYFYWYRQILGQKVEFLVSFYNNEISEKSEIFDDQFSVERPDGSNFTLKIRSTKLEDSAMYFCASSPGLGNEQFFGPGTRLTVL.

This clone has a single count. The germline gene is not matched at one end of the junction; a read error may be the cause. This chain links TRBV11-2 with TRBJ1-2, with a weak D call TRBD1 (5 bases). This CDR3 has 13 residues. CDR1 and CDR2 from the germline V gene are SGHAT and FQNNGV. CDR3 bases: TGTGCCAGCAGCTTGGGGCAGAACTATGGCTACCCCTTC. Amino acid sequence: CASSLGQNYGYPF.

At least ten counts were recorded for this clone. CDR3 DNA sequence: TGCGCCAGCACCTCCGCGGGCGGGGCGAACACTGAAGCTTTCTTT. This codes for CASTSAGGANTEAFF. The gene calls are TRBV5-1 and TRBJ1-1, with D possibly TRBD1 on 5 matching bases. With 6 bases removed from V and 1 base from J, the gap between germline ends came to 16 bases. This CDR3 comprises 15 residues. Germline lookup yields CDR1 SGHRS and CDR2 YFSETQ.

V usage is TRBV18 and J usage is TRBJ2-7, with 8 positions matching TRBD1. CDR3 length: 15 residues. With V trimmed by 6 bases and J by 3 bases, 10 bases remained unmatched. Germline lookup yields CDR1 KGHSH and CDR2 LQKENI. In DNA form, the CDR3 reads TGTGCCAGCTCTCCGACGCCGGGACAGGACTACGAGCAGTACTTC. Translation gives CASSPTPGQDYEQYF.

V and J are TRBV29-1 and TRBJ1-2; no firm D call. The CDR3 is 12 amino acids. Germline V gene lookup returns CDR1 SQVTM and CDR2 ANQGSEA. The germline V and J ends were trimmed by 4 bases and 8 bases, with 14 bases remaining between them. CDR3 residues: CSVVSGAPGYTF. The CDR3 bases are TGCAGCGTTGTTTCAGGTGCCCCGGGCTACACCTTC.

This sequence joins TRBV19 and TRBJ1-1; D unclear. CDR1 and CDR2 (germline): LNHDA, SQIVND (reference sequence). The ends were cut back, 8 bases at V and 0 bases at J, with 13 bases in the middle. This CDR3 is built from 14 residues. For the CDR3, the DNA is TGTGCCAGTTCGAGGGTCGGAATGAACACTGAAGCTTTCTTT. Residues: CASSRVGMNTEAFF.

V and J are TRBV7-6 and TRBJ2-5; the D gene is possibly TRBD2 (6 bases). Germline V CDR1 and CDR2: SGHVS, FNYEAQ. This CDR3 region has 15 residues. V dropped 5 bases and J dropped 2 bases, with 15 bases sitting between them. The CDR3 coding sequence is TGTGCCAGCAGCGACCCGGCGGGGAGGCAAGAGACCCAGTACTTC. It encodes CASSDPAGRQETQYF.